This T cell receptor (beta chain) was identified in a study of T cells after yellow fever vaccination. Study conclusions and caveats: Of the clonotypes, a small share occurred in both CD4 and CD8 compartments.

Germline CDR1 LGHNT, CDR2 FRNRAP. CDR3 length: 13 residues. Deletions cut 3 bases from V and 5 bases from J, with 7 bases between. This clonotype was recorded a few times. No antigen is known for it. TCRdb ran MiXCR on the 5' RACE reads and lists one entry per CDR3 protein. Found here are a few hundred thousand distinct CDR3 sequences, approximately 16% of them singletons; the top ten hold approximately 15%. The origin of this receptor is a young man who received the YFV17D yellow fever vaccine. The specimen was PBMCs, collected 5 to 6 days after the first yellow fever vaccination. The rearrangement joins TRBV12-5 to TRBJ1-4; unclear D gene. CDR3 bases: TGTGCTAGTGGTTTCGGACGGAATGAAAAACTGTTTTTT. Its translation is CASGFGRNEKLFF.